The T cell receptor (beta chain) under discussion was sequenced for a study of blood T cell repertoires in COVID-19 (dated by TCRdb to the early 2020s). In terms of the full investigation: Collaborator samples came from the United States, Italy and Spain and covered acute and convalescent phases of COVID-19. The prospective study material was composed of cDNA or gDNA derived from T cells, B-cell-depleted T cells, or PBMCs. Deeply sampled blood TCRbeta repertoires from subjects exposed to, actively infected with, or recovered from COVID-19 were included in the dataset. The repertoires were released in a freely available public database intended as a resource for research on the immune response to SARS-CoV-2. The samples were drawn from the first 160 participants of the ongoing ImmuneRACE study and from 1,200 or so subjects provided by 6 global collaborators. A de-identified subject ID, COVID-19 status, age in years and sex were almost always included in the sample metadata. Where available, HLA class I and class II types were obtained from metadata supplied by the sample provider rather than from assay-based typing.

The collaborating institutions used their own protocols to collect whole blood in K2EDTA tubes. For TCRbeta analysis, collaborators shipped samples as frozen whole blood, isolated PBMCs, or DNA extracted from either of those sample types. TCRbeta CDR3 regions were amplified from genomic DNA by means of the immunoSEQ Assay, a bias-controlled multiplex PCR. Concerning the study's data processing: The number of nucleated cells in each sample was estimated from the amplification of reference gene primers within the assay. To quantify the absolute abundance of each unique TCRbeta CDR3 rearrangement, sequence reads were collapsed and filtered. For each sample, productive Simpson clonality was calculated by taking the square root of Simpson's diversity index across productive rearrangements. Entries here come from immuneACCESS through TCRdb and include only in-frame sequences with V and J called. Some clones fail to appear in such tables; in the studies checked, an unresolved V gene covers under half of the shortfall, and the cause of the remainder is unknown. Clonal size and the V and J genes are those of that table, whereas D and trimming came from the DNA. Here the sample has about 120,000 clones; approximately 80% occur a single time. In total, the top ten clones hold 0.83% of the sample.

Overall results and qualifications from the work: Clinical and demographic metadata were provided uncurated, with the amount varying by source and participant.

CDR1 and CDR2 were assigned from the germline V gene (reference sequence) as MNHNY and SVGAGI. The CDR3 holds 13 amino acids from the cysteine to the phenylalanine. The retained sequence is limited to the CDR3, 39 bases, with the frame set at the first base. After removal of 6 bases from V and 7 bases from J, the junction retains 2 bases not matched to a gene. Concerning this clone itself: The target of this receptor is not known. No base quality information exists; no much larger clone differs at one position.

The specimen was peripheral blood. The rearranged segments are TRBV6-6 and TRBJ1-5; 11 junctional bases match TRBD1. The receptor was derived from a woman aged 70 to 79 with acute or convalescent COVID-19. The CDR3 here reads CASRGTGGQPQHF. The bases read TGTGCCAGCAGGGGGACAGGGGGACAGCCCCAGCATTTT.